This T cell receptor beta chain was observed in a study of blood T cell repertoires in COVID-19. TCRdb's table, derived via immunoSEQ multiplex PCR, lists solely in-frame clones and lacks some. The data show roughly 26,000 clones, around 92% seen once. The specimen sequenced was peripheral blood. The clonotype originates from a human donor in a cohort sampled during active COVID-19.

CDR3 residues: CASGTSGGMTDTQYF. CDR3 DNA sequence: TGTGCCAGCGGGACTAGCGGGGGGATGACAGATACGCAGTATTTT. The chain employs TRBV2 and TRBJ2-3; 15 bases are a match to TRBD2. J gave up 3 bases and V 8 bases, and 3 bases lay outside the gene matches. This CDR3 comprises 15 residues. Germline V lookup: CDR1 SNHLY, CDR2 FYNNEI. Based on the CDR3 plus reference TRBV2 and TRBJ2-3, the full variable domain is EPEVTQTPSHQVTQMGQEVILRCVPISNHLYFYWYRQILGQKVEFLVSFYNNEISEKSEIFDDQFSVERPDGSNFTLKIRSTKLEDSAMYFCASGTSGGMTDTQYFGPGTRLTVL.